The rows below give T cell receptor beta chains drawn from one sample of a study of shared clonotypes between healthy human individuals. The repertoire was sequenced with immunoSEQ multiplex PCR; TCRdb's copy has only in-frame clones and lacks some. The sample contains approximately 2.4 million clones, 90% to 96% of which appear only once. Sequences were obtained from naive CD4+ T cells sorted from blood. The receptors were sampled from a man aged 18 to 35 in good health. Both conserved end residues are part of each CDR3. Fields, in order: J gene, V gene, D gene, clone size, CDR3 protein, CDR3 DNA. A D gene is named only where the DNA matches it firmly. The size entry is marked missing in some rows and otherwise reads once, few, many or a size class.

>TRBJ1-6|TRBV30|.|.
CAWFNPPRSVRGISSYNSPLHF
TGTGCCTGGTTTAACCCACCCCGGTCGGTCCGGGGCATTAGCTCCTATAATTCACCCCTCCACTTT
>TRBJ1-2|TRBV28|TRBD1|.
CASSPSPGQGNYGYTF
TGTGCCAGCAGTCCGTCACCGGGACAGGGGAACTATGGCTACACCTTC
>TRBJ2-3|TRBV19|.|.
CASSNREVADTQYF
TGTGCCAGTAGTAACAGGGAGGTCGCAGATACGCAGTATTTT
>TRBJ2-1|TRBV7-9|TRBD2|.
CASSTLSGDRNEQFF
TGTGCCAGCAGCACATTGAGCGGGGATCGAAATGAGCAGTTCTTC
>TRBJ2-7|TRBV5-4|.|.
CASSLTPERTSYEQYF
TGTGCCAGCAGCTTGACCCCTGAACGGACCTCCTACGAGCAGTACTTC
>TRBJ1-2|TRBV25-1|.|.
CASSGRYGYTF
TGTGCCAGCAGTGGGAGATATGGCTACACCTTC
>TRBJ1-2|TRBV28|.|.
CASGISYGYTF
TGTGCCAGCGGGATTTCCTATGGCTACACCTTC
>TRBJ2-2|TRBV2|TRBD2|.
CASTGGGGAPGELFF
TGTGCCAGCACCGGGGGCGGGGGGGCCCCCGGGGAGCTGTTTTTT
>TRBJ1-1|TRBV30|.|few
CAWSPRGGRMDTEAFF
TGTGCCTGGAGCCCCCGGGGGGGGCGAATGGACACTGAAGCTTTCTTT
>TRBJ1-4|TRBV6-1|.|.
CASSEAREKLFF
TGTGCCAGCAGTGAAGCGCGGGAAAAACTGTTTTTT
>TRBJ2-7|TRBV9|.|.
CASSFLVRPDSYEQYF
TGTGCCAGCAGCTTCTTGGTGAGACCCGATAGCTACGAGCAGTACTTC
>TRBJ2-2|TRBV4-1|.|.
CASSQLQGTGELFF
TGCGCCAGCAGCCAACTCCAGGGTACCGGGGAGCTGTTTTTT
>TRBJ2-6|TRBV6-1|.|.
CASSGGSSGANVLTF
TGTGCCAGCAGTGGAGGGTCCTCTGGGGCCAACGTCCTGACTTTC
>TRBJ2-3|TRBV5-1|TRBD1|.
CASSLAWTGITDTQYF
TGCGCCAGCAGCTTGGCTTGGACAGGGATAACAGATACGCAGTATTTT
>TRBJ2-3|TRBV7-9|.|.
CASSLQADTQYF
TGTGCCAGCAGCTTACAGGCAGATACGCAGTATTTT
>TRBJ2-3|TRBV6-5|.|.
CASSYDWSADTQYF
TGTGCCAGCAGTTACGATTGGAGCGCAGATACGCAGTATTTT
>TRBJ2-7|TRBV2|TRBD2|.
CASSAGLAGEEQYF
TGTGCCAGCAGTGCCGGACTAGCGGGGGAGGAGCAGTACTTC
>TRBJ1-4|TRBV29-1|TRBD1|.
CSVADRATNEKLFF
TGCAGCGTTGCCGACAGGGCGACTAATGAAAAACTGTTTTTT
>TRBJ2-7|TRBV5-6|TRBD1|.
CASSSRQGWYEQYF
TGTGCCAGCAGCAGTAGACAGGGATGGTACGAGCAGTACTTC
>TRBJ2-3|TRBV6-1|TRBD1|.
CAIERATGYDTQYF
TGTGCCATCGAACGGGCGACAGGGTACGATACGCAGTATTTT
>TRBJ2-2|TRBV5-1|.|.
CASSLAGAGTGELFF
TGCGCCAGCAGCTTGGCGGGCGCGGGAACCGGGGAGCTGTTTTTT
>TRBJ2-7|TRBV27|TRBD1|.
CASSLPGQGYEQYF
TGTGCCAGCAGCCTTCCGGGACAGGGCTACGAGCAGTACTTC
>TRBJ2-7|TRBV12-1|.|.
CASSFPSGRFHEQYF
TGTGCCAGCAGCTTCCCTAGCGGGAGGTTCCACGAGCAGTACTTC
>TRBJ2-7|TRBV11-2|TRBD2|.
CASSPIAGPSSYEQYF
TGTGCCAGCAGTCCTATAGCGGGACCAAGCTCCTACGAGCAGTACTTC
>TRBJ1-4|TRBV5-4|TRBD1|.
CASSLDGTGGARGKLFF
TGTGCCAGCAGCTTGGACGGGACAGGGGGCGCAAGGGGAAAACTGTTTTTT
>TRBJ1-2|TRBV30|.|once
CAWSEGNYGYTF
TGTGCCTGGAGCGAAGGGAACTATGGCTACACCTTC
>TRBJ2-5|TRBV5-1|.|.
CASSFGSQETQYF
TGCGCCAGCAGCTTTGGATCTCAAGAGACCCAGTACTTC
>TRBJ2-7|TRBV7-2|.|.
CASSLRIGEQYF
TGTGCCAGCAGCCTGAGAATCGGCGAGCAGTACTTC
>TRBJ2-3|TRBV29-1|.|.
CSGLRASTDTQYF
TGCAGCGGCCTACGGGCTAGCACAGATACGCAGTATTTT
>TRBJ1-5|TRBV28|TRBD1|.
CASSLRDRSIQPQHF
TGTGCCAGCAGTTTAAGGGACAGATCGATTCAGCCCCAGCATTTT
>TRBJ1-1|TRBV7-9|TRBD1|.
CASSLEQGATEAFF
TGTGCCAGCAGCTTAGAACAGGGGGCGACTGAAGCTTTCTTT
>TRBJ1-5|TRBV6-4|TRBD1|.
CASSETGNQPQHF
TGTGCCAGCAGTGAGACAGGGAACCAGCCCCAGCATTTT
>TRBJ2-5|TRBV2|.|.
CASSTEGALGETQYF
TGTGCCAGCAGCACGGAGGGGGCTTTGGGGGAGACCCAGTACTTC
>TRBJ2-1|TRBV6-5|TRBD1|.
CASSSRTGSPFF
TGTGCCAGCAGTTCCCGGACAGGGTCGCCGTTCTTC
>TRBJ1-1|TRBV10-3|.|.
CAVKTQGGSEAFF
TGTGCCGTCAAAACACAGGGCGGATCTGAAGCTTTCTTT
>TRBJ2-1|TRBV29-1|.|once
CSALYNYNEQFF
TGCAGCGCCCTGTACAATTACAATGAGCAGTTCTTC
>TRBJ2-2|TRBV11-2|TRBD2|.
CASSHSGSSTGELFF
TGTGCCAGCAGCCATAGCGGGAGCAGTACCGGGGAGCTGTTTTTT
>TRBJ1-1|TRBV11-2|.|.
CASSLTGGEAFF
TGTGCCAGCAGCTTAACGGGGGGAGAAGCTTTCTTT
>TRBJ1-4|TRBV27|TRBD1|.
CASSLFRGRNEKLFF
TGTGCCAGCAGTTTATTCAGGGGGCGAAACGAAAAACTGTTTTTT
>TRBJ2-1|TRBV11-3|.|once
CASSGGASYNEQFF
TGTGCCAGCAGCGGGGGGGCCTCCTACAATGAGCAGTTCTTC
>TRBJ2-7|TRBV7-2|.|.
CASTSKTWGEQYF
TGTGCCAGCACCTCGAAGACATGGGGCGAGCAGTACTTC